This T cell receptor (beta chain) is drawn from a study of T cells after posttransplantation cyclophosphamide. Findings and limits, study-wide: Recipient CMV seropositivity and CMV reactivation strongly tracked TRB clonality.

Note on this clone: The antigen is undetermined.

The table came from immunoSEQ multiplex PCR; TCRdb's copy has only in-frame clones and leaves some out. Here the sample spans a few thousand clones, 80% being singletons. A marrow graft followed busulfan-fludarabine conditioning, with cyclophosphamide on days +3 and +4. The source is a male patient aged 45-60 years who received an allogeneic stem cell transplant from a related donor and was CMV-positive. Among the T cells, some may be from the graft donor. The sample consisted of PBMCs, taken after allogeneic stem cell transplant with posttransplant cyclophosphamide.

The CDR3 sequence: CASSLVQGYNSPLHF. DNA for the CDR3: TGTGCCAGCAGCTTGGTGCAGGGCTATAATTCACCCCTCCACTTT. The V call is TRBV5-4, the J call TRBJ1-6; D may be TRBD1 (5 bases). Trimming cost V 0 bases and J 3 bases, with 7 bases left between them. The CDR3 is 15 amino acids. CDR1 and CDR2 (germline): SGHNT, YYREEE (reference sequence).